This entry is about one T cell receptor beta chain. Its antigen remains unknown. Produced via immunoSEQ multiplex PCR; TCRdb's table is partial and in-frame only. The table shows a few hundred thousand clones, with around 85% occurring only once. Germline assignment: CDR1 SGHTA and CDR2 FQGNSA. CDR3 length equals 13 residues. V lost 3 bases and J 8 bases, leaving 13 bases between the germline ends. The data stem from a study of cytomegalovirus exposure and HLA in healthy donors. Study-level information: In a later analysis, it was reported that the roughly 130 validation repertoires had been produced on the same platform as the 500 to 750 repertoires belonging to the first cohort.

Study-wide findings and caveats: The classifier reportedly diagnosed cytomegalovirus status with high specificity and sensitivity. Subsequent analysis revealed that first-cohort TCR clusters tended to co-occur in the 120 or so validation repertoires. The authors listed around 150 TCR beta chains as cytomegalovirus-associated.

The chain links TRBV7-2 to TRBJ1-2; a weak D match, TRBD1 (5 bases). The sequencing input was PBMCs. This TCR was sampled from a woman under 30 in good health and CMV-seronegative. Written as DNA, the CDR3 is TGTGCCAGCAGCTTCTTGCAGGGAGGAGGCTACACCTTC. Translated, it gives CASSFLQGGGYTF.